The T cell receptor (beta chain) under discussion was sequenced for a study of T and B cells in COVID-19 patients (dated by TCRdb to 2020 to 2021). A note on the overall study: Using TRB and IGH repertoire sequencing of peripheral blood, the study characterized adaptive immunity in COVID-19 patients who had active infection or had recovered. In the active-infection cohort, about 90% of the 20 patients had comorbidities linked to unfavorable COVID-19 outcome. A median age of approximately 37 years was recorded in the recovered cohort versus 67 years in the active-infection cohort. Over 7.5 million TCR sequences were analysed in a TCR and BCR sequence repository that covered around 40 patients and under 75 time points. For the repertoire analyses, the comparison was an age-matched reference group of a few dozen healthy donors who were negative for COVID-19 antibodies. A couple of patients were included in both the recovered and active cohorts because samples were available from active disease and after recovery. The recovered cohort included 19 patients who contributed 20 or so samples, and most of those patients had mild to moderate COVID-19 that was managed on an outpatient basis. Critical illness requiring mechanical ventilation or ECMO was present in about 65% of the roughly 20 patients in the active-infection cohort. As many as 9 follow-up blood samples were taken per patient, and some of the samples covered different disease stages within the same individual. Broad study findings and their caveats: The recovered cohort had approximately 2,500 exclusive TCR clusters, including under 40 low-pGen clusters. The cohort was considered too small for HLA contributions to COVID-19 susceptibility or severity to be assessed. Few blood samples were available from mildly ill patients while symptoms were present, and early samples from severe cases were likewise scarce. During active COVID-19 the TRB repertoires were highly clonal, but at recovery diversity and richness rose above the levels seen in healthy donors. Strongly skewed TRBV/TRBJ gene usage was reported in patients with COVID-19. Specific T cell subsets (CD4+/Treg/CD8+) and sorted SARS-CoV-2-responsive or tetramer+ T cells had not yet been sequenced, with those experiments still ongoing. Prospective validation of the reported TCR clusters was stated to be required before clinical use.

V gives up 0 bases and J gives up 0 bases, and the segment between their germline ends measures 5 bases. Spanning cysteine to phenylalanine, the CDR3 consists of 15 amino acids. Left in the record is the CDR3 DNA by itself, 45 bases read in frame from the first base. The germline V gene yields SGHAT for CDR1 and FQNNGV for CDR2. Data came from an Illumina MiSeq. Multiplex PCR with BIOMED2 TRB-A/B primer pools was used to amplify the TRB rearrangements. Illumina-compatible adapters and 7-nucleotide sample barcodes were attached to the amplicons through two consecutive PCRs. Phusion HS II polymerase was used for all library PCRs. The amplicons were purified from gel with the NucleoSpin Gel and PCR Clean-up kit, measured on Qubit, and combined at 4 to 5 nM. Amplicon pool quality was checked on an Agilent 2100 Bioanalyzer before Illumina next-generation sequencing. The study's own analysis went as follows. TRB rearrangements were annotated with MiXCR 3.0.8 using the default MiXCR reference library. Non-productive reads and sequences with fewer than 2 reads were removed, and each unique CDR3 nucleotide sequence was counted as one clone. R 3.5.1 was used to calculate clonality, diversity, richness and V-J gene usage. TCR clustering by CDR3 similarity used GLIPH2, with generation probabilities calculated by OLGA. Only GLIPH2 clusters containing at least four unique TCR clonotypes present in at least three individuals were kept. TCRdb itself trimmed the public reads at Q25 with fastp, ran MiXCR and retained productive beta chains. Every entry covers one CDR3 protein and lists the most common genes and DNA from its rows. For this entry, the V and J calls and clone size follow TCRdb and not the study's own pipeline. In all, the sample holds around 15,000 distinct CDR3 sequences, and roughly 27% of those were seen once. The ten largest clones take up 6.8% of the sample.

TRB repertoires were amplified using about 220-500 ng of genomic DNA isolated from blood. As for this clonotype: The antigen this receptor binds is unknown. The input lacks base qualities; no much larger clone sits a single base away.

The receptor comes from a human donor who had recovered from COVID-19. Sequences were obtained from blood. The rearranged chain carries TRBV11-2 and TRBJ1-4, with no D gene named confidently. The DNA is TGTGCCAGCAGCTTAGATTGGTCAACTAATGAAAAACTGTTTTTT. This gives the protein CASSLDWSTNEKLFF.